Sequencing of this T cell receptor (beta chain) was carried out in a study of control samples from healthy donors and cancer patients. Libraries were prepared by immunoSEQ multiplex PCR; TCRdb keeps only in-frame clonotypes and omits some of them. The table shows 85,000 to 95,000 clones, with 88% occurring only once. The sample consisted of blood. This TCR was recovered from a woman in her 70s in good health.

The CDR3, as DNA: TGTGCCAGCAGGGGACTCACAGGGAGTATAGGCTCTGAAGCTTTCTTT. Translation gives CASRGLTGSIGSEAFF. The chain recombines TRBV2 with TRBJ1-1; TRBD1 is a possible D gene (6 bases). The CDR3 has 16 amino acids. Trimming stripped 6 bases from V and 6 bases from J, with 23 bases between. Germline V CDR1 and CDR2: SNHLY, FYNNEI.